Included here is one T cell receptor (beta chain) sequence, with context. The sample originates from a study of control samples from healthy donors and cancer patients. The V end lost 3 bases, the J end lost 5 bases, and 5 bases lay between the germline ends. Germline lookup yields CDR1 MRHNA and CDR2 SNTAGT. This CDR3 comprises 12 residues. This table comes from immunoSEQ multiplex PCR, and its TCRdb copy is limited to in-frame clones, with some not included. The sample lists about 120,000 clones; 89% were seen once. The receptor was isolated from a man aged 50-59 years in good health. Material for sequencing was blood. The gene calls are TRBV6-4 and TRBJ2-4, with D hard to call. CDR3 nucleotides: TGTGCCAGCAGTGAAAGAGAAAACATTCAGTACTTC. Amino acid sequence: CASSERENIQYF.